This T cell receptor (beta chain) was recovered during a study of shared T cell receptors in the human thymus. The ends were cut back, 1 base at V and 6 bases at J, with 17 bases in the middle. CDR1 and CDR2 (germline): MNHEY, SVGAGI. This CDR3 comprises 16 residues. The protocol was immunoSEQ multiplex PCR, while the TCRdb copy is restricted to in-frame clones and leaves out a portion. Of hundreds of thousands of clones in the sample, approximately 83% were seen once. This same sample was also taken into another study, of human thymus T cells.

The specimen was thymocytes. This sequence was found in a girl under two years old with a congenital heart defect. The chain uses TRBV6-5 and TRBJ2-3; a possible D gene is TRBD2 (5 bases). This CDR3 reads CASSYYSDLGGDTQYF. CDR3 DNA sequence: TGTGCCAGCAGTTACTATAGCGATCTCGGCGGGGATACGCAGTATTTT.